This T cell receptor beta chain emerged from a study of identical twins. On this clonotype itself: Its antigen is unidentified.

The cDNA had a unique molecular identifier and a template-switch universal primer site. A single record per CDR3 protein comes from TCRdb applying MiXCR to the 5' RACE reads. The profile shows 1.5 million to 2 million distinct CDR3 sequences, under 35% of them singletons. Whole-study results and caveats: The same donors were not followed; conclusions instead depended on cross-sectional statistical analysis. Memory repertoires showed no such pattern, whereas abundant cord blood beta clonotypes carried fewer insertions. There was an excess of low generation probability in the out-of-frame alpha sequences that twins shared.

The CDR3 runs 13 residues. V dropped 2 bases and J dropped 2 bases, with 10 bases sitting between them. Germline V gene sequence: CDR1 GTSNPN, CDR2 SVGIG (reference sequence). This sequence was found in a newborn girl in good health. The specimen sequenced was cord blood. V is TRBV30 and J is TRBJ2-7; D gene unclear. The CDR3 DNA follows: TGTGCCTGGAGTAGCCAAGGAGCCTACGAGCAGTACTTC. Translated, it gives CAWSSQGAYEQYF.